What follows describes a single TCR beta chain. The sample originates from a study of CXCR3-negative and CXCR3-positive naive CD8 T cells. Naive CD8+ T cells carried a CD45RO-CCR7+CD27+CD95- phenotype. This CDR3 region has 18 residues. Germline V gene data show CDR1 as DFQATT and CDR2 as SNEGSKA (reference sequence). The authors prepared UMI-labeled TRB cDNA libraries by 5' RACE. For each CDR3 protein, TCRdb gives one entry from its re-call of the 5' RACE reads, without DNA. Seen in this sample are over 70,000 distinct CDR3 sequences; the ten most common clones hold 1.5% to 2%. The sample was naive CXCR3- CD8+ T cells from blood. Described subset: CD45RO-CCR7+CD27+CD95- naive CD8+ T cells lacking CXCR3 (TNR3-). The rearrangement links TRBV20-1 to TRBJ2-3; TCRdb's D gene call, TRBD2, goes unchecked for lack of DNA. The receptor was isolated from a human donor in good health. Some clones in this sample may be carry-over from other donors' samples. The CDR3 protein is CSALRGLAGLGDTDTQYF.